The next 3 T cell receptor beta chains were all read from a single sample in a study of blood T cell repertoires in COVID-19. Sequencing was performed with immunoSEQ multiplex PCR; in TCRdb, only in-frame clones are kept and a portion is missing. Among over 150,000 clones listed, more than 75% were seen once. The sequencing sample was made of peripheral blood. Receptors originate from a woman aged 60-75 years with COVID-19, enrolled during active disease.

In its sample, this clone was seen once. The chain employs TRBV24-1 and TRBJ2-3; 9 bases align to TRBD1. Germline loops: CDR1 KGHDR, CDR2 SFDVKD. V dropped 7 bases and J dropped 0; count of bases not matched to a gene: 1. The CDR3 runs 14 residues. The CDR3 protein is CATRGQGSTDTQYF. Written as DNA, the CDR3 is TGTGCCACCAGGGGACAGGGTAGCACAGATACGCAGTATTTT.

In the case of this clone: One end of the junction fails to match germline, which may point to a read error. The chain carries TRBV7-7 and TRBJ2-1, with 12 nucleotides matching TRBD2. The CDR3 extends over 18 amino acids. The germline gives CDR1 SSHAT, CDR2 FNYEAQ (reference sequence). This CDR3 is CASSPRLAGASSYNEQFF. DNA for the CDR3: TGTGCTAGCAGCCCCAGACTAGCGGGAGCTTCCTCCTACAATGAGCAGTTCTTC. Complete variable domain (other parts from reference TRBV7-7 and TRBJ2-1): GAGVSQSPRYKVTKRGQDVTLRCDPISSHATLYWYQQALGQGPEFLTYFNYEAQPDKSGLPSDRFSAERPEGSISTLTIQRTEQRDSAMYRCASSPRLAGASSYNEQFFGPGTRLTVL.

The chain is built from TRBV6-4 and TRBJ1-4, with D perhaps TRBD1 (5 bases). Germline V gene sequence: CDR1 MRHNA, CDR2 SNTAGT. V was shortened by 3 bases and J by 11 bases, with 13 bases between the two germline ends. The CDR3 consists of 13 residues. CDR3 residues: CASSESAGLKLFF. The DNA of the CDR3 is TGTGCCAGCAGTGAAAGTGCGGGGCTCAAACTGTTTTTT.